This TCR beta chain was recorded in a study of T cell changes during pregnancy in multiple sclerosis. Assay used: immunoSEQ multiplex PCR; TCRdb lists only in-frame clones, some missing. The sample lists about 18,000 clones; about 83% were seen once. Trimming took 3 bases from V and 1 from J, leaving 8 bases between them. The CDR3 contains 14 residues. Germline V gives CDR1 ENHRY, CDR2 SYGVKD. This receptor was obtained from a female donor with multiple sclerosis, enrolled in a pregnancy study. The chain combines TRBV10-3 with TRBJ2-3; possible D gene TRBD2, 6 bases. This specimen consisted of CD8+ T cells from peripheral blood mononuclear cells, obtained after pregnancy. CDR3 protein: CAISDGGGTDTQYF. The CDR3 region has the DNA TGTGCCATCAGTGACGGCGGGGGCACAGATACGCAGTATTTT.